The 28 T cell receptor beta chains below were found in one sample sequenced in a study of shared T cell receptors in the human thymus. Sequencing was performed with immunoSEQ multiplex PCR; in TCRdb, only in-frame clones are kept and a portion is missing. The sample has 650,000 to 950,000 clones; approximately 85% are singletons. These data also formed part of another study, on human thymus T cells.

Sequencing used thymocytes. These TCRs come from a girl younger than two with a congenital heart defect.

Concerning this clone itself: Other nucleotide sequences from this sample produce the same CDR3. The V call is TRBV5-6, the J call TRBJ1-6, with D possibly matching TRBD1 (6 bases). From germline, CDR1 is SGHDT and CDR2 YYEEEE. The V and J ends lost 3 bases and 7 bases respectively, with 26 bases between them. This CDR3 is built from 19 residues. The CDR3 loop is CASSYFAIWGGSWNSPLHF. The CDR3 DNA reads TGTGCCAGCAGCTATTTTGCCATATGGGGGGGCTCTTGGAATTCACCCCTCCACTTT.

Only one count was recorded for this clone. The chain joins TRBV6-5 to TRBJ2-7, with D possibly being TRBD1 (5 bases). This CDR3 comprises 14 residues. With 5 bases removed from V and 0 bases from J, the gap between germline ends came to 11 bases. Germline V gives CDR1 MNHEY, CDR2 SVGAGI. CDR3 nucleotide sequence: TGTGCCAGCAGTCGACAGATGAGCTCCTACGAGCAGTACTTC. This gives the protein CASSRQMSSYEQYF.

The V and J genes are TRBV7-9 and TRBJ2-3; 9 bases agree with TRBD2. The V gene end was trimmed by 5 bases and the J gene end by 5 bases; junction bases not matched to a gene: 20. The CDR3 spans 19 residues. From germline, CDR1 is SEHNR and CDR2 FQNEAQ (reference sequence). The CDR3 region has the DNA TGTGCCAGCAGCCACATAGTGCGGGGGGGCATCCTAGGTGGAGATACGCAGTATTTT. This translates into CASSHIVRGGILGGDTQYF.

The chain has TRBV25-1 and TRBJ1-1, with TRBD1 as a possible D gene (6 bases). This CDR3 region has 14 residues. V was clipped by 6 bases and J by 1 base, with 12 bases between them. Germline assignment: CDR1 MGHDK and CDR2 SYGVNS. The CDR3 sequence is CASRVKTGNTEAFF. In DNA form, the CDR3 reads TGTGCCAGCAGAGTAAAGACAGGGAACACTGAAGCTTTCTTT.

This chain joins TRBV6-1 and TRBJ1-2; D gene unclear. Trimming cost V 6 bases and J 0 bases, with 14 bases left between them. CDR1 is MNHNS, CDR2 SASEGT, per germline. The CDR3 consists of 15 residues. CDR3 in amino acids: CASRWQAATNYGYTF. In DNA, the CDR3 is TGTGCCAGCAGGTGGCAGGCTGCCACTAACTATGGCTACACCTTC.

The V gene is TRBV7-4, the J gene TRBJ2-7; D may be TRBD2 (6 bases). CDR3 length: 14 residues. The V end lost 3 bases, the J end lost 2 bases, and 11 bases lay between the germline ends. Germline lookup yields CDR1 SGHVT and CDR2 SQSDAQ. CDR3 residues: CASSLGGRAYEQYF. CDR3 sequence (DNA): TGTGCCAGCAGCTTGGGGGGTAGAGCCTACGAGCAGTACTTC. Full variable domain (rest looked up from reference TRBV7-4 and TRBJ2-7): GAGVSQSPRYKVAKRGRDVALRCDSISGHVTLYWYRQTLGQGSEVLTYSQSDAQRDKSGRPSGRFSAERPERSVSTLKIQRTEQGDSAVYLCASSLGGRAYEQYFGPGTRLTVT.

CDR3: CASSPPGQGSGWAFF. The DNA for the CDR3 is TGTGCCAGCTCACCCCCGGGACAGGGTAGCGGATGGGCTTTCTTT. The rearrangement uses TRBV18 and TRBJ1-1; 9 bases match TRBD1. Trimming cost V 3 bases and J 11 bases; bases outside gene matches: 13. This CDR3 region has 15 residues. The germline V gene encodes CDR1 KGHSH and CDR2 LQKENI.

V and J are TRBV2 and TRBJ1-3; tentative D call: TRBD1 (6 bases). Trimming took 8 bases from V and 0 from J, leaving 17 bases between them. The CDR3 is made up of 16 amino acids. CDR1 is SNHLY and CDR2 is FYNNEI in the germline V gene. The DNA of the CDR3 is TGTGCCAGCCGGACGGGACACCGAAGCTCTGGAAACACCATATATTTT. Translating it yields CASRTGHRSSGNTIYF.

CDR3 DNA: TGTGCCAGCAGCTTAGGGGGCAGCGAGCTGGAAGGCTACACCTTC. Translating gives CASSLGGSELEGYTF. The gene calls are TRBV7-6 and TRBJ1-2, with a weak D call TRBD1 (5 bases). V was shortened by 1 base and J by 8 bases, with 17 bases between the two germline ends. There are 15 residues in the CDR3. Germline lookup yields CDR1 SGHVS and CDR2 FNYEAQ.

The chain's CDR3 is CASSQRGTDGYTF. In nucleotides, the CDR3 is TGTGCCAGCTCCCAGAGGGGGACAGATGGCTACACCTTC. The rearrangement links TRBV18 to TRBJ1-2; 7 bases map to TRBD1. The CDR3 extends over 13 amino acids. The trim removed 6 bases at V and 6 bases at J, leaving 7 bases unmatched. Germline V gene lookup returns CDR1 KGHSH and CDR2 LQKENI. The full variable domain, with the rest looked up from reference TRBV18 and TRBJ1-2, is NAGVMQNPRHLVRRRGQEARLRCSPMKGHSHVYWYRQLPEEGLKFMVYLQKENIIDESGMPKERFSAEFPKEGPSILRIQQVVRGDSAAYFCASSQRGTDGYTFGSGTRLTVV.

The V call is TRBV9, the J call TRBJ1-3; D unresolved. CDR1 and CDR2 from the germline V gene are SGDLS and YYNGEE. V was clipped by 0 bases and J by 0 bases, with 13 bases between them. This CDR3 spans 17 amino acids. The CDR3 sequence: CASSVGGGSPSGNTIYF. CDR3 DNA: TGTGCCAGCAGCGTAGGAGGAGGCTCGCCCTCTGGAAACACCATATATTTT.

The chain has TRBV27 and TRBJ1-5, with D maybe TRBD1 (5 bases). Germline V gives CDR1 MNHEY, CDR2 SMNVEV (reference sequence). This CDR3 has 15 residues. The germline V and J ends were trimmed by 5 bases and 0 bases, with 11 bases remaining between them. The CDR3 region is CASSADRYSNQPQHF. The CDR3 nucleotides are TGTGCCAGCAGTGCCGACAGATATAGCAATCAGCCCCAGCATTTT.

The J gene is TRBJ1-5, the V gene TRBV27, with a weak D call TRBD1 (6 bases). The V gene lost 6 bases and the J gene lost 0 bases, with 12 bases spanning the gap. The CDR3 contains 15 residues. Germline CDR1 and CDR2: MNHEY and SMNVEV (reference sequence). CDR3 bases: TGTGCCAGCAGAATAGACAGGAGTAGCAATCAGCCCCAGCATTTT. Encoded protein: CASRIDRSSNQPQHF.

The chain is built from TRBV27 and TRBJ2-2; 8 bases are shared with TRBD1. Germline V gives CDR1 MNHEY, CDR2 SMNVEV (reference sequence). The CDR3 is 16 residues long. With V trimmed by 4 bases and J by 1 base, 5 bases remained unmatched. CDR3 region: CASSSEGTGNTGELFF. The CDR3 DNA is TGTGCCAGCAGTTCCGAGGGGACAGGGAACACCGGGGAGCTGTTTTTT.

The gene calls are TRBV6-6 and TRBJ1-1, with 8 bases identical to TRBD1. This CDR3 region has 15 residues. Trimming took 4 bases from V and 1 from J; bases not matched to a gene: 5. Germline CDR1 reads MNHNY; CDR2 reads SVGAGI (reference sequence). CDR3 residues: CASSFRTGQNTEAFF. The CDR3 DNA sequence: TGTGCCAGCAGTTTTCGGACAGGGCAGAACACTGAAGCTTTCTTT.

This clone showed up just a few times. J is TRBJ2-1 and V is TRBV10-1; 9 nucleotides match TRBD2. The CDR3 runs to 17 residues. Germline CDR1 WNHNN, CDR2 SYGVQD (reference sequence). With 6 bases clipped from V and 0 bases from J, the junction kept 9 bases outside the gene matches. The CDR3 DNA follows: TGCGCCAGCAGAGCTAGCGGGGAGGATAGCTCCTACAATGAGCAGTTCTTC. Protein sequence: CASRASGEDSSYNEQFF.

This clone was observed a single time. Other DNA sequences of this sample code for an identical CDR3. V and J are TRBV18 and TRBJ2-5; D is ambiguous. V was pared by 3 bases and J by 5 bases, with 4 bases between. CDR3 length: 11 residues. Germline loops: CDR1 KGHSH, CDR2 LQKENI. CDR3 DNA sequence: TGTGCCAGCTCACCCTCGGAGACCCAGTACTTC. As protein: CASSPSETQYF.

The chain combines TRBV19 with TRBJ1-2; 10 positions match TRBD1. The V gene's germline CDR1 is LNHDA and CDR2 SQIVND (reference sequence). J gave up 7 bases and V 1 base, and 18 bases lay outside the gene matches. This CDR3 has 19 amino acids. CDR3 loop: CASSIATDEGDRGLCGYTF. CDR3 DNA sequence: TGTGCCAGTAGTATAGCTACGGACGAGGGAGACAGGGGGCTCTGTGGCTACACCTTC. Combining the CDR3 with reference TRBV19 and TRBJ1-2 gives the whole variable domain DGGITQSPKYLFRKEGQNVTLSCEQNLNHDAMYWYRQDPGQGLRLIYYSQIVNDFQKGDIAEGYSVSREKKESFPLTVTSAQKNPTAFYLCASSIATDEGDRGLCGYTFGSGTRLTVV.

The rearrangement joins TRBV27 to TRBJ2-7, with 7 bases lining up with TRBD1. CDR1 and CDR2 from the germline V gene are MNHEY and SMNVEV (reference sequence). The CDR3 loop spans 17 amino acids. V gave up 2 bases and J gave up 6 bases; unmatched junction bases: 16. CDR3 coding DNA: TGTGCCAGCAGTTTAAACAGGGGCCGTACAGATCTGGTCGAGCAGTACTTC. It encodes CASSLNRGRTDLVEQYF.

This chain links TRBV27 with TRBJ2-6; D gene ambiguous. CDR3 length equals 19 residues. Looked up from germline, CDR1 is MNHEY and CDR2 is SMNVEV (reference sequence). The V gene lost 7 bases and the J gene lost 0 bases, with 22 bases spanning the gap. CDR3 sequence (DNA): TGTGCCAGCATCTTATCGATCGGTTGCCTCCTCTCTGGGGCCAACGTCCTGACTTTC. Amino acid sequence: CASILSIGCLLSGANVLTF.

The V gene is TRBV6-5, the J gene TRBJ2-7; D perhaps matches TRBD1 (6 bases). Trimming took off 2 bases at V and 2 bases at J, with 10 bases between the two ends. Germline-derived CDR1 and CDR2 are MNHEY and SVGAGI. The CDR3 runs 14 residues. The DNA for the CDR3 is TGTGCCAGCAGTTACCAACAGGGCCCCTACGAGCAGTACTTC. As protein: CASSYQQGPYEQYF.

The chain employs TRBV19 and TRBJ2-1, with 9 bases that match TRBD2. The V gene end was trimmed by 4 bases and the J gene end by 7 bases; junction bases not matched to a gene: 14. This CDR3 is built from 17 residues. Germline CDR1 LNHDA, CDR2 SQIVND (reference sequence). CDR3 in amino acids: CASSTDPGLANWNEQFF. DNA for the CDR3: TGTGCCAGTAGTACCGACCCGGGACTAGCAAACTGGAATGAGCAGTTCTTC.

This chain joins TRBV4-3 and TRBJ2-1; weak D call: TRBD1 (8 bases). The CDR3 is 16 amino acids. Germline V gives CDR1 LGHNA, CDR2 YSLEER. V gave up 8 bases and J gave up 10 bases, with 27 bases separating them. In DNA form, the CDR3 reads TGCGCCAGCCAACCTCAGGACAGGGAAGGGAGGGAGGAGCAGTTCTTC. It is translated as CASQPQDREGREEQFF.

The chain links TRBV5-6 to TRBJ1-3; the D is unclear. Germline lookup yields CDR1 SGHDT and CDR2 YYEEEE. CDR3 length: 14 residues. Deletions cut 4 bases from V and 2 bases from J, with 10 bases between. The CDR3 DNA reads as TGTGCCAGCAGCCCAGGCAAAGCTGGAAACACCATATATTTT. Amino acids: CASSPGKAGNTIYF.

This rearrangement joins TRBV7-9 to TRBJ1-2; D perhaps matches TRBD1 (6 bases). The CDR3 sequence is 16 residues long. Germline-derived CDR1 and CDR2 are SEHNR and FQNEAQ (reference sequence). Deletions cut 2 bases from V and 6 bases from J, with 19 bases between. For the CDR3, the DNA is TGTGCCAGCAGCTTAATTCAGGGGCCGGTTTTCGATGGCTACACCTTC. Translation: CASSLIQGPVFDGYTF.

The rearrangement joins TRBV7-9 to TRBJ2-3, with 11 nucleotides matching TRBD2. Germline assignment: CDR1 SEHNR and CDR2 FQNEAQ (reference sequence). CDR3 length: 18 amino acids. After removal of 3 bases from V and 0 bases from J, the junction contained 8 bases not matched to a gene. The CDR3 reads CASSFYRSSGGSTDTQYF. CDR3 nucleotide sequence: TGTGCCAGCAGCTTTTATAGGTCTAGCGGGGGGAGCACAGATACGCAGTATTTT. The whole variable domain, remainder taken from reference TRBV7-9 and TRBJ2-3, is DTGVSQNPRHKITKRGQNVTFRCDPISEHNRLYWYRQTLGQGPEFLTYFQNEAQLEKSRLLSDRFSAERPKGSFSTLEIQRTEQGDSAMYLCASSFYRSSGGSTDTQYFGPGTRLTVL.

This chain links TRBV6-1 with TRBJ1-5; 7 bases are a match to TRBD1. Per germline, CDR1 MNHNS and CDR2 SASEGT. Trimming cost V 8 bases and J 5 bases; bases outside gene matches: 3. This CDR3 spans 12 amino acids. In DNA, the CDR3 is TGTGCCAGCCGGGACAGAGATCAGCCCCAGCATTTT. Translation: CASRDRDQPQHF.

This sequence joins TRBV29-1 and TRBJ2-7; D unclear. This CDR3 is built from 12 residues. The V gene's germline CDR1 is SQVTM and CDR2 ANQGSEA. Trimming cost V 1 base and J 8 bases, with 12 bases left between them. CDR3 in DNA: TGCAGCGTTGAAGGGCGGCTTAGTAAGCAGTACTTC. Protein product: CSVEGRLSKQYF.